The entry below describes one T cell receptor (beta chain). The sample originates from a study of blood T cell repertoires in COVID-19. Across the study: The study drew acute and convalescent COVID-19 samples from the United States, Italy and Spain.

The CDR3 spans 11 residues. The germline CDR1 and CDR2 sequences are DFQATT and SNEGSKA (reference sequence). V was clipped by 1 base and J by 12 bases, with 10 bases between them. As processed by the authors: Estimated nucleated cell counts came from reference gene primer amplification. Data came from immunoSEQ multiplex PCR; TCRdb stores just in-frame clones and leaves some out. That table furnishes V, J and clone size, whereas the DNA furnished D and trimming. The table lists a few hundred thousand clones, approximately 86% of them singletons. This TCR came from a woman between 50 and 59 years old with COVID-19, enrolled during active disease. The gene calls are TRBV20-1 and TRBJ1-5; D unclear. The sample consisted of peripheral blood. CDR3 residues: CSARGGPIQHF. In DNA, the CDR3 is TGCAGTGCTAGAGGCGGTCCGATCCAGCATTTT.